This T cell receptor (beta chain) was sequenced in a study of blood T cell repertoires in COVID-19. Assay: immunoSEQ multiplex PCR; the TCRdb copy retains only in-frame clones and omits some. The data show about 130,000 clones, with approximately 88% seen just once and 10% held by the top ten. The V gene lost 6 bases and the J gene lost 10 bases, with 19 bases spanning the gap. The CDR3 has 15 amino acids. Germline V CDR1 and CDR2: KGHSH, LQKENI. This receptor was taken from a man in his fifties or sixties with acute or convalescent COVID-19. The sample was peripheral blood. The chain employs TRBV18 and TRBJ1-6; possibly TRBD1 for D (5 bases). The CDR3 region is CASSSGAAGFSPLHF. CDR3 bases: TGTGCCAGCTCTAGCGGGGCGGCAGGGTTCTCACCCCTCCACTTT.